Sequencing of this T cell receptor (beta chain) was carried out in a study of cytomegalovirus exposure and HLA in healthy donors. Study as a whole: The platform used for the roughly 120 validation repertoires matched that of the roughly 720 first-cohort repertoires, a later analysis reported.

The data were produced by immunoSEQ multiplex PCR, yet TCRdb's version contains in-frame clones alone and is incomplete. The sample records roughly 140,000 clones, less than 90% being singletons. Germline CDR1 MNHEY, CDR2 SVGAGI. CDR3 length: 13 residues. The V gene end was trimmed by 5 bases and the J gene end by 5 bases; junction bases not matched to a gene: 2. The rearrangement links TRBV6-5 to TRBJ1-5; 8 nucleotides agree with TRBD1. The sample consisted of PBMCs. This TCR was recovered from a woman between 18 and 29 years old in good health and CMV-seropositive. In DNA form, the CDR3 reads TGTGCCAGCAGTGGACAGGGCGATCAGCCCCAGCATTTT. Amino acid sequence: CASSGQGDQPQHF.